Listed below are T cell receptor beta chains from one sample, sequenced in a study of cytomegalovirus exposure and HLA in healthy donors. The table came from immunoSEQ multiplex PCR; TCRdb's copy has only in-frame clones and leaves some out. The table gives 100,000 or so clones; the top ten clones make up about 0.59% of it. The sequenced material came from PBMCs. These receptors were collected from a man in his fifties in good health and CMV-seronegative. The CDR3 runs from the conserved cysteine through the conserved F or W. D genes are given only for firm matches.

cdr3_length	j_call	v_call	d_call	cdr3_nt	cdr3_aa
17	TRBJ2-2	TRBV18	.	TGTGCCAGCTCACCACCGGGCCCTCCAGTTGGCACCGGGGAGCTGTTTTTT	CASSPPGPPVGTGELFF
15	TRBJ2-1	TRBV29-1	TRBD2	TGCAGCGTTGCCCTGACTAGCGGGAGGGCCCATGAGCAGTTCTTC	CSVALTSGRAHEQFF
14	TRBJ1-1	TRBV5-1	TRBD1	TGCGCCAGCAGCTCACAGGGGGGAGACACTGAAGCTTTCTTT	CASSSQGGDTEAFF
15	TRBJ1-2	TRBV5-4	.	TGTGCCAGCAGCTTAGGAGCGGTACACCGCTATGGCTACACCTTC	CASSLGAVHRYGYTF
15	TRBJ1-1	TRBV5-5	TRBD1	TGTGCCAGCAGCTTGGGACAGGGGGAGAACACTGAAGCTTTCTTT	CASSLGQGENTEAFF
14	TRBJ1-2	TRBV5-6	.	TGTGCCAGCAGCTTGGACAGACCGAACTATGGCTACACCTTC	CASSLDRPNYGYTF
14	TRBJ1-4	TRBV4-1	.	TGCGCCAGCAGCCAAGCAGGGAGGGTTGAAAAACTGTTTTTT	CASSQAGRVEKLFF
16	TRBJ2-1	TRBV4-3	TRBD2	TGCGCCAGCAGCCAAGATTTCGGCGGGGGGGTAAATGAGCAGTTCTTC	CASSQDFGGGVNEQFF
18	TRBJ2-7	TRBV7-2	TRBD2	TGTGCCAGCAGCTTAGTCCTCACCCGAAGCGGGAGTGTAAACGAGCAGTACTTC	CASSLVLTRSGSVNEQYF
14	TRBJ2-7	TRBV11-2	.	TGTGCCAGCAGCCAAAACGTTAGAGACTACGAGCAGTACTTC	CASSQNVRDYEQYF
16	TRBJ2-7	TRBV6-6	TRBD2	TGTGCCAGCAGTTCTTTAGCGGGAGTTACCTCCTACGAGCAGTACTTC	CASSSLAGVTSYEQYF
15	TRBJ1-5	TRBV6-1	.	TGTGCCAGCCTCCCCACGGGGGGGACCAATCAGCCCCAGCATTTT	CASLPTGGTNQPQHF
13	TRBJ2-5	TRBV18	.	TGTGCCAGCTCACCCCCAGGGCGAGAGACCCAGTACTTC	CASSPPGRETQYF
13	TRBJ2-6	TRBV7-2	.	TGTGCCAGCAGATACACTGGGGCCAACGTCCTGACTTTC	CASRYTGANVLTF
16	TRBJ1-5	TRBV19	.	TGTGCCAGTAGTACACCCCCGGGACAAATTATGAAGCCCCAGCATTTT	CASSTPPGQIMKPQHF
14	TRBJ1-1	TRBV7-6	.	TGTGCCAGCAGCTTAGGAAACCAGGGAGGTCCGGCTTTCTTT	CASSLGNQGGPAFF
14	TRBJ1-2	TRBV18	.	TGTGCCAGCTCACCACCGGGGGGTGGCTATGGCTACACCTTC	CASSPPGGGYGYTF
13	TRBJ1-5	TRBV7-2	.	TGTGCCAGCAGCCCCGAGCGGGATCTACCCCAGCATTTT	CASSPERDLPQHF
15	TRBJ1-4	TRBV6-5	TRBD1	TGTGCCACTAGGGGACAGGGGGCAACGGAGGAAAAACTGTTTTTT	CATRGQGATEEKLFF
14	TRBJ2-3	TRBV7-9	.	TGTGCCAGCAGCTTAGAGGTGGGGAGGGATACGCAGTATTTT	CASSLEVGRDTQYF